This TCR beta chain was sequenced in a study of shared clonotypes between healthy human individuals. This clone was observed a handful of times. The antigen remains undetermined. The CDR3 has 16 residues. Germline CDR1 reads SNHLY; CDR2 reads FYNNEI. V dropped 6 bases and J dropped 2; count of bases not matched to a gene: 7. Study-level points and caveats: In this cohort, only blood was sampled, and tissue repertoires likely differ.

Repertoires were generated with immunoSEQ multiplex PCR, while TCRdb's copy carries only in-frame clones and drops some. The data show 2.3 million or so clones, approximately 95% seen once. The sample was naive CD4+ T cells from PBMCs. As for subset: CD45RA+ positively selected. This clonotype originated in a man aged 18 to 29 in good health. Some clones in this sample may be carry-over from other donors' samples. The chain is built from TRBV2 and TRBJ2-7; 13 nucleotides match TRBD2. CDR3 region: CASRDGLAGVPYEQYF. CDR3 DNA: TGTGCCAGCAGGGACGGACTAGCGGGAGTCCCCTACGAGCAGTACTTC.